Listed below are T cell receptor beta chains from one sample, sequenced in a study of neurological immune-mediated disorders. TCRdb reprocessed the 5' RACE reads with MiXCR, giving one entry per CDR3 protein. The table shows approximately 50,000 distinct CDR3 sequences, with approximately 5.8% occurring only once. Sequenced: CD4+ T cells from blood. These receptors all come from a woman aged 18 to 35 with multiple sclerosis. The CDR3 runs from the conserved cysteine through the conserved F or W. D genes are given only for firm matches. Size tells how often a clone was seen (once, few, many) or the class of an expanded clone, and some rows leave it out.

size,D,V,J,DNA,CDR3
-,-,TRBV18,TRBJ1-2,TGTGCCAGCTCACCACCGTCGACGGATTTCCATGGCTACACCTTC,CASSPPSTDFHGYTF
many,-,TRBV11-3,TRBJ2-5,TGTGCCAGCAGCACGGCCACGACAGGAGAAGAGACCCAGTACTTC,CASSTATTGEETQYF
many,-,TRBV18,TRBJ1-5,TGTGCCAGCTCATACGGACCGGGAAATCAGCCCCAGCATTTT,CASSYGPGNQPQHF
many,TRBD1,TRBV5-1,TRBJ2-5,TGCGCCAGCAGCTTGTTCCGGACAGGGGGAGGAGAGACCCAGTACTTC,CASSLFRTGGGETQYF
many,-,TRBV5-1,TRBJ2-5,TGCGCCAGCAGCTCCATAGCTGGAGTGGAGACCCAGTACTTC,CASSSIAGVETQYF
many,-,TRBV9,TRBJ2-3,TGTGCCAGCAGCGGGCAAAGCACAGATACGCAGTATTTT,CASSGQSTDTQYF
few,TRBD1,TRBV20-1,TRBJ2-5,TGCAGTGCTAGAGATTTTGCGACAGGGGAATCAGAGACCCAGTACTTC,CSARDFATGESETQYF
-,-,TRBV27,TRBJ1-2,TGTGCCAGCAGTTTATCTGGACCGCCAGATTTCTATGGCTACACCTTC,CASSLSGPPDFYGYTF
few,-,TRBV27,TRBJ2-3,TGTGCCAGCAGTTTATCGGAGGGCAGGGGGGACGAGTATTTT,CASSLSEGRGDEYF
many,-,TRBV5-1,TRBJ1-1,TGCGCCAGCAGCTTGTACCAGGCTGTAAACACTGAAGCTTTCTTT,CASSLYQAVNTEAFF
many,-,TRBV12-3/TRBV12-4,TRBJ2-7,TGTGCCAGCAGTTTACTGGCAGGTGCAATTTACGAGCAGTACTTC,CASSLLAGAIYEQYF
-,TRBD1,TRBV7-2,TRBJ1-1,TGTGCCAGCAGCCAACAGACAGGGTGGACTGAAGCTTTCTTT,CASSQQTGWTEAFF
many,TRBD1,TRBV25-1,TRBJ2-7,TGTGCCAGCAGGAGGACAGGGGGCTACGAGCAGTACTTC,CASRRTGGYEQYF
many,-,TRBV20-1,TRBJ2-2,TGCAGTGTTACCGCCCCGGGCACCGGGGAGCTGTTTTTT,CSVTAPGTGELFF
many,-,TRBV12-3/TRBV12-4,TRBJ1-2,TGTGCCAGCAGGACTCGGACTCTGGGGGTTAACTATGGCTACACCTTC,CASRTRTLGVNYGYTF
medium-sized,-,TRBV7-2,TRBJ1-1,TGTGCCAGCAGCGAGGGCCCAAACACTGAAGCTTTCTTT,CASSEGPNTEAFF
many,-,TRBV4-1,TRBJ1-2,TGCGCCAGCAGCCATGAAAGCAGATACGGGGTGTATGGCTACACCTTC,CASSHESRYGVYGYTF
many,TRBD1,TRBV4-3,TRBJ1-2,TGCGCCAGCAGCCAAGATCATGGGACAGGGCTCAGCTATGGCTACACCTTC,CASSQDHGTGLSYGYTF
many,TRBD1,TRBV6-5,TRBJ2-2,TGTGCCAGCAGGGGACAGGCTAACACCGGGGAGCTGTTTTTT,CASRGQANTGELFF
many,-,TRBV6-6,TRBJ2-1,TGTGCCAGCAGTTCAGGGGTCCCTTGGAATGAGCAGTTCTTC,CASSSGVPWNEQFF
medium-sized,-,TRBV12-3/TRBV12-4,TRBJ1-1,TGTGCCAGCAGTTTACAGGGGAACACTGAAGCTTTCTTT,CASSLQGNTEAFF
many,-,TRBV20-1,TRBJ2-7,TGCAGTGCTACCCCGGGACGGTACGAGCAGTACTTC,CSATPGRYEQYF
many,TRBD1,TRBV6-6,TRBJ2-5,TGTGCCAGCAGTCCTCGGGACAGGGGGAAAGAGACCCAGTACTTC,CASSPRDRGKETQYF
many,-,TRBV7-9,TRBJ2-3,TGTGCCAGCAGGGGTACAGGGAGTACGCAGTATTTT,CASRGTGSTQYF
-,-,TRBV19,TRBJ1-5,TGTGCCAGTAGCTTTGACACAAATCAGCCCCAGCATTTT,CASSFDTNQPQHF
many,-,TRBV24-1,TRBJ1-5,TGTGCCACCAGCTGGGCCCCAGATGGCAATCAGCCCCAGCATTTT,CATSWAPDGNQPQHF
many,-,TRBV6-5,TRBJ1-2,TGTGCCAGCAGTCAGAAGTGGGGGCCTGGCTATGGCTACACCTTC,CASSQKWGPGYGYTF
many,-,TRBV5-1,TRBJ2-1,TGCGCCAGCAGCTTGGGTGGGATAGGATACAATGAGCAGTTCTTC,CASSLGGIGYNEQFF
many,-,TRBV12-3/TRBV12-4,TRBJ1-1,TGTGCCAGCAGTTTGGACAGAGCTAGGTTT,CASSLDRARF
many,TRBD2,TRBV20-1,TRBJ2-5,TGCAGTGCTAGCCCGACTAGCGGGCAAGAGACCCAGTACTTC,CSASPTSGQETQYF
many,-,TRBV10-2,TRBJ1-1,TGCGCCAGCAGTGGTGGGGGTGGCTTGGGCGAAGCTTTCTTT,CASSGGGGLGEAFF
many,TRBD1,TRBV28,TRBJ2-1,TGTGCCAGCAGTGAAACCGGGACAGGGGACGATGAGCAGTTCTTC,CASSETGTGDDEQFF
many,-,TRBV24-1,TRBJ1-2,TGTGCCACCAGTGATTCCGCCAGGGCTGGGGGCTACACCTTC,CATSDSARAGGYTF
many,-,TRBV4-3,TRBJ1-2,TGCGCCAGCAGCCAAGAGGCAGCCTCCTATGGCTACACCTTC,CASSQEAASYGYTF
many,TRBD1,TRBV20-1,TRBJ1-4,TGCAGTGCTAGAGCCGGGGACAGGCTTGAAAAACTGTTTTTT,CSARAGDRLEKLFF
many,TRBD1,TRBV6-1,TRBJ1-1,TGTGCCAGCAAAAACAGGGGTGAAGCTTTCTTT,CASKNRGEAFF
-,-,TRBV10-3,TRBJ2-1,TGTGCCACGGACGAGGGGAATGAGCAGTTCTTC,CATDEGNEQFF